Following are 11 T cell receptor beta chains from one sample sequenced in a study of PD-L1 blockade in urothelial cancer. Sequencing used immunoSEQ multiplex PCR; TCRdb keeps in-frame clones, though not all of them. The profile shows around 14,000 clones, over 75% of them singletons. This specimen was PBMCs, taken around atezolizumab (anti-PD-L1) treatment. These receptors all stem from a man in his 70s with urothelial cancer.

The chain combines TRBV7-9 with TRBJ1-1; D is uncertain. This CDR3 comprises 12 residues. Between the trimmed V and J ends, which lost 6 bases and 3 bases, there was a span of 8 bases. Germline-derived CDR1 and CDR2 are SEHNR and FQNEAQ (reference sequence). Written as DNA, the CDR3 is TGTGCCAGCAGTTTCGCGTACACTGAAGCTTTCTTT. Protein sequence: CASSFAYTEAFF.

The V gene is TRBV2, the J gene TRBJ2-4; tentatively, D is TRBD1 (6 bases). This CDR3 is 14 amino acids long. Trimming removed 6 bases at V and 0 bases at J, with 9 bases between. The V gene's germline CDR1 is SNHLY and CDR2 FYNNEI. DNA of the CDR3: TGTGCCAGCAGAGACAGGTTAGCCAAAAACATTCAGTACTTC. Encoded protein: CASRDRLAKNIQYF.

The chain combines TRBV11-3 with TRBJ2-3, with 10 nucleotides matching TRBD2. The V and J ends lost 5 bases and 2 bases, in that order; junction bases with no gene match: 7. The CDR3 is 16 residues long. In germline, CDR1 is SGHNT, CDR2 YENEEA. Here the CDR3 DNA reads TGTGCCAGCAGCCCAGGACTAGCGGAGCCCACAGATACGCAGTATTTT. Translating gives CASSPGLAEPTDTQYF.

The rearrangement joins TRBV5-4 to TRBJ2-7, with unresolved D. Trimming removed 0 bases from V and 3 bases from J, with 4 bases in between. The V gene's germline CDR1 is SGHNT and CDR2 YYREEE (reference sequence). The CDR3 consists of 12 residues. The CDR3 loop reads CASSLGGYEQYF. The CDR3 region has the DNA TGTGCCAGCAGCTTGGGAGGCTACGAGCAGTACTTC.

This chain uses TRBV19 with TRBJ1-2; weak D call: TRBD1 (5 bases). This CDR3 is 12 amino acids long. V was cut by 6 bases and J by 6 bases, with 11 bases left in between. Germline V gives CDR1 LNHDA, CDR2 SQIVND (reference sequence). The CDR3 region is CASRGGVDGYTF. The CDR3, as DNA: TGTGCCAGTAGGGGAGGGGTAGATGGCTACACCTTC. Complete variable domain (other parts from reference TRBV19 and TRBJ1-2): DGGITQSPKYLFRKEGQNVTLSCEQNLNHDAMYWYRQDPGQGLRLIYYSQIVNDFQKGDIAEGYSVSREKKESFPLTVTSAQKNPTAFYLCASRGGVDGYTFGSGTRLTVV.

V and J are TRBV5-1 and TRBJ1-1, with 8 bases that match TRBD1. Germline lookup yields CDR1 SGHRS and CDR2 YFSETQ. V trimming: 1 base; J trimming: 7 bases; junction bases outside the gene matches: 3. This CDR3 is 13 amino acids long. The CDR3 is CASSLQGAVEAFF. Here the CDR3 DNA reads TGCGCCAGCAGCTTGCAGGGGGCAGTTGAAGCTTTCTTT.

V gene TRBV4-1 combines with J gene TRBJ2-4; TRBD1 might be the D (6 bases). This CDR3 has 18 residues. The germline CDR1 and CDR2 sequences are MGHRA and YSYEKL. Trimming pared 1 base from V and 1 base from J, leaving 17 bases between. The CDR3 protein is CASSQGAQTGLAKNIQYF. CDR3 DNA: TGCGCCAGCAGCCAAGGGGCCCAGACAGGCCTTGCCAAAAACATTCAGTACTTC.

The chain carries TRBV19 and TRBJ2-1; a possible D gene is TRBD1 (6 bases). This CDR3 spans 12 amino acids. Trimming removed 4 bases at V and 10 bases at J, with 11 bases between. Germline values: CDR1 LNHDA, CDR2 SQIVND (reference sequence). CDR3 sequence: CASSNDRIEQFF. CDR3 sequence (DNA): TGTGCCAGTAGTAACGACAGGATAGAGCAGTTCTTC.

This clone was seen a few times. The chain couples TRBV27 to TRBJ2-1; the D gene is possibly TRBD1 (6 bases). The CDR3 sequence is 15 residues long. Germline CDR1 MNHEY, CDR2 SMNVEV (reference sequence). V gave up 3 bases and J gave up 0 bases, with 9 bases separating them. The CDR3 protein is CASSLDSSSYNEQFF. In DNA form, the CDR3 reads TGTGCCAGCAGTTTGGACAGCAGCTCCTACAATGAGCAGTTCTTC.

V gene TRBV27 combines with J gene TRBJ1-1; 8 bases line up with TRBD1. The germline CDR1 and CDR2 sequences are MNHEY and SMNVEV (reference sequence). V was pared by 5 bases and J by 2 bases, with 4 bases of the junction left unmatched. The CDR3 runs to 14 residues. In DNA form, the CDR3 reads TGTGCCAGCAGTATGGGACAGGTTAACACTGAAGCTTTCTTT. Protein sequence: CASSMGQVNTEAFF.

This clone was picked up a small number of times. The J gene is TRBJ2-1, the V gene TRBV27; 8 nucleotides align to TRBD1. The trim removed 4 bases at V and 2 bases at J, leaving 7 bases unmatched. CDR1 and CDR2 (germline): MNHEY, SMNVEV (reference sequence). This CDR3 contains 16 residues. The DNA of the CDR3 is TGTGCCAGCAGTTCCTTGGACAGGGTGGCCTACAATGAGCAGTTCTTC. This encodes CASSSLDRVAYNEQFF.